The 28 T cell receptor beta chains given below trace back to one sample, sequenced in a study of T cells in localized non-small cell lung cancer. The table came from immunoSEQ multiplex PCR; TCRdb's copy has only in-frame clones and leaves some out. The sample carries more than 50,000 clones, approximately 83% recorded once. The sequencing used peripheral blood, collected before any cancer treatment. Receptors originate from a female donor older than 55 with stage II squamous cell lung carcinoma.

The J gene is TRBJ2-1, the V gene TRBV6-5; D not resolved. This CDR3 is 14 amino acids long. CDR1 and CDR2 from the germline V gene are MNHEY and SVGAGI. Trimming left V 10 bases short and J 7 bases short, with 20 bases between. CDR3 sequence reads: CATKPRAAVNEQFF. The CDR3 DNA reads as TGTGCCACCAAGCCCCGGGCCGCGGTAAATGAGCAGTTCTTC.

This clone has a handful of counts. The gene calls are TRBV15 and TRBJ1-1; possibly TRBD1 for D (5 bases). CDR3 size: 15 residues. Deletions cut 4 bases from V and 5 bases from J, with 17 bases between. Germline loops: CDR1 LNHNV, CDR2 YYDKDF (reference sequence). CDR3 residues: CATSTRGGWETEAFF. The CDR3 DNA reads TGTGCCACCAGCACCCGCGGGGGGTGGGAAACTGAAGCTTTCTTT.

The chain is built from TRBV7-2 and TRBJ1-2; 9 positions agree with TRBD1. The CDR3 totals 14 residues. V gave up 5 bases and J gave up 4 bases; unmatched junction bases: 5. The germline V gene encodes CDR1 SGHTA and CDR2 FQGNSA. CDR3 sequence (DNA): TGTGCCAGCAGCGAGGACAGGGGATCCTATGGCTACACCTTC. Its translation is CASSEDRGSYGYTF.

The chain has TRBV7-2 and TRBJ1-1; tentative D call: TRBD1 (5 bases). The CDR3 runs to 14 residues. Germline loops: CDR1 SGHTA, CDR2 FQGNSA. Trimming stripped 5 bases from V and 4 bases from J, with 14 bases between. The CDR3 DNA reads as TGTGCCAGCAGCACGGGGCAGCAGCGCACTGAAGCTTTCTTT. Its translation: CASSTGQQRTEAFF.

V gene TRBV5-1 combines with J gene TRBJ2-7; D unclear. Germline assignment: CDR1 SGHRS and CDR2 YFSETQ. The CDR3 runs to 14 residues. Trimming pared 5 bases from V and 0 bases from J, leaving 12 bases between. CDR3 region: CASSTVLGSYEQYF. The CDR3 DNA sequence: TGCGCCAGCAGTACGGTCCTGGGCTCCTACGAGCAGTACTTC.

The V and J genes are TRBV14 and TRBJ2-7; D is ambiguous. The CDR3 loop spans 11 amino acids. CDR1 is SGHDN and CDR2 is FVKESK in the germline V gene. The V gene lost 1 base and the J gene lost 5 bases, with 3 bases spanning the gap. Written as DNA, the CDR3 is TGTGCCAGCAGCCAAGGGCACGAGCAGTACTTC. The encoded protein is CASSQGHEQYF.

This clone has only a few counts. The rearrangement links TRBV28 to TRBJ1-2, with 9 nucleotides matching TRBD1. V lost 5 bases and J lost 7; bases outside the gene matches: 11. This CDR3 has 15 residues. Germline values: CDR1 MDHEN, CDR2 SYDVKM. CDR3 sequence reads: CASSLTQGAVGGYTF. CDR3 nucleotide sequence: TGTGCCAGCAGTCTGACACAGGGGGCGGTGGGTGGCTACACCTTC.

The CDR3, as DNA: TGCGCCAGCAGCTTGGGCAGGGAGGGAAACGAGCAGTACTTC. Residues: CASSLGREGNEQYF. The gene calls are TRBV5-1 and TRBJ2-7; 7 nucleotides match TRBD2. V lost 0 bases and J lost 5; bases outside the gene matches: 5. The CDR3 runs 14 residues. Germline CDR1 is SGHRS and CDR2 is YFSETQ.

V gene TRBV7-2 combines with J gene TRBJ2-4, with D perhaps matching TRBD2 (7 bases). This CDR3 region has 15 residues. Germline values: CDR1 SGHTA, CDR2 FQGNSA. The V end lost 6 bases, the J end lost 3 bases, and 15 bases lay between the germline ends. The CDR3 region is CASSGGGGVKNIQYF. In DNA form, the CDR3 reads TGTGCCAGCAGTGGAGGGGGGGGTGTCAAAAACATTCAGTACTTC.

This clone was recorded only once. The J gene is TRBJ2-4, the V gene TRBV5-5; 7 positions match TRBD2. The CDR3 has 17 residues. V shed 2 bases, J shed 0 bases, and the junction held 8 bases outside the gene matches. In germline, CDR1 is SGHKS, CDR2 YYEKEE (reference sequence). For the CDR3, the DNA is TGTGCCAGCAGCTTTCCGGGGGGAGAGTTAGCCAAAAACATTCAGTACTTC. Translated: CASSFPGGELAKNIQYF. Together with reference TRBV5-5 and TRBJ2-4, the CDR3 gives the full variable domain: DAGVTQSPTHLIKTRGQQVTLRCSPISGHKSVSWYQQVLGQGPQFIFQYYEKEERGRGNFPDRFSARQFPNYSSELNVNALLLGDSALYLCASSFPGGELAKNIQYFGAGTRLSVL.

This clone showed up just a few times. The V gene is TRBV5-1, the J gene TRBJ2-1; 8 nucleotides align to TRBD1. CDR1 is SGHRS and CDR2 is YFSETQ in the germline V gene. The CDR3 sequence is 12 residues long. Unmatched junction bases numbered 6, after V lost 1 base and J lost 15 bases. Here the CDR3 DNA reads TGCGCCAGCAGCTTGCCGGGACAGGATTCGTTCTTC. As protein: CASSLPGQDSFF.

This chain links TRBV6-1 with TRBJ1-2; TRBD1 matches 7 bases. Unmatched junction bases numbered 7, after V lost 2 bases and J lost 4 bases. The CDR3 is 15 residues long. The germline V gene encodes CDR1 MNHNS and CDR2 SASEGT. CDR3 residues: CASSESAGGPYGYTF. Here the CDR3 DNA reads TGTGCCAGCAGTGAAAGTGCAGGGGGACCCTATGGCTACACCTTC.

The chain combines TRBV2 with TRBJ1-4; no definite D call. Germline CDR1 SNHLY, CDR2 FYNNEI. The CDR3 has 18 amino acids. Between the trimmed V and J ends, which lost 1 base and 4 bases, there was a span of 19 bases. CDR3 sequence (DNA): TGTGCCAGCAGTGAAGTCCAAGTGGGGTCTGTGGATAATGAAAAACTGTTTTTT. Translated: CASSEVQVGSVDNEKLFF.

This rearrangement joins TRBV7-8 to TRBJ1-1, with TRBD1 as a possible D gene (5 bases). The CDR3 length is 15 residues. Trimming stripped 1 base from V and 1 base from J, with 10 bases between. Per the germline V gene, CDR1 is SGHVS and CDR2 is FQNEAQ. The CDR3 reads CASSLGGGGNTEAFF. The CDR3 nucleotides read TGTGCCAGCAGCTTAGGTGGGGGAGGGAACACTGAAGCTTTCTTT.

The chain has TRBV29-1 and TRBJ2-4; the match to TRBD1 covers 8 bases. This CDR3 spans 14 amino acids. The V segment lost 1 base and the J segment 6 bases; nucleotides outside the gene matches: 5. From germline, CDR1 is SQVTM and CDR2 ANQGSEA. The CDR3: CSVEAGQGRNIQYF. The CDR3 DNA follows: TGCAGCGTTGAAGCTGGACAGGGTAGAAACATTCAGTACTTC.

This sequence joins TRBV21-1 and TRBJ2-5; the table's D call, TRBD1, was not checked against the DNA. TRBV21-1 is assigned pseudogene status. The CDR3 is 14 residues long. The CDR3 nucleotides are TGTGCCAGCAGATCAGACAGGGGGGGAGAGACCCAGTACTTC. Translated: CASRSDRGGETQYF.

This chain connects TRBV27 to TRBJ1-2; perhaps TRBD1 as D (6 bases). The CDR3 is made up of 13 amino acids. CDR1 is MNHEY and CDR2 is SMNVEV in the germline V gene (reference sequence). Trimming took 6 bases from V and 6 from J, leaving 14 bases between them. CDR3 region: CASSLQGPDGYTF. Written as DNA, the CDR3 is TGTGCCAGCAGCCTGCAGGGGCCGGATGGCTACACCTTC.

The chain recombines TRBV4-3 with TRBJ1-2; 7 bases align to TRBD1. Germline V CDR1 and CDR2: LGHNA, YSLEER. The CDR3 is 15 residues long. Losses at the gene ends were 4 bases for V and 0 bases for J; bases not matched to a gene: 5. CDR3 nucleotides: TGCGCCAGCAGCCTTAGGACAGGCTCTAACTATGGCTACACCTTC. Its protein product is CASSLRTGSNYGYTF.

This clone is a singleton in its sample. This chain's CDR3 is CAWSDGRANVLTF. CDR3 coding DNA: TGTGCCTGGAGTGACGGCAGGGCCAACGTCCTGACTTTC. This chain uses TRBV30 with TRBJ2-6; D remains unclear. The CDR3 covers 13 residues. Germline CDR1 is GTSNPN and CDR2 is SVGIG (reference sequence). The V end lost 1 base, the J end lost 5 bases, and 6 bases lay between the germline ends.

This chain joins TRBV7-2 and TRBJ2-7, with 13 bases aligning to TRBD2. CDR1 and CDR2 (germline): SGHTA, FQGNSA. CDR3 length: 18 residues. Trimming at V came to 8 bases and at J to 0 bases, leaving 13 bases not matched to a gene. CDR3 protein: CASFSPTSGGLSSYEQYF. CDR3 coding DNA: TGTGCCAGCTTTTCACCGACTAGCGGGGGGCTGAGCTCCTACGAGCAGTACTTC.

The chain is built from TRBV7-2 and TRBJ1-6; D is perhaps TRBD1 (6 bases). Germline V gene lookup returns CDR1 SGHTA and CDR2 FQGNSA. Trimming removed 5 bases from V and 5 bases from J, with 16 bases in between. This CDR3 comprises 16 residues. CDR3 loop: CASSPSRGVNNSPLHF. Here the CDR3 DNA reads TGTGCCAGCAGCCCAAGCAGGGGTGTGAATAATTCACCCCTCCACTTT.

The chain has TRBV7-3 and TRBJ2-1, with D perhaps assigned TRBD1 or TRBD2 (5 bases each). Between the trimmed V and J ends, which lost 2 bases and 2 bases, there was a span of 13 bases. This CDR3 spans 16 amino acids. Germline V CDR1 and CDR2: SGHTA, FQGTGA. CDR3 nucleotides: TGTGCCAGCAGCTTAGGGGGAGCAGGGACCTACAATGAGCAGTTCTTC. Its protein is CASSLGGAGTYNEQFF.

This clone was seen only once. DNA of the CDR3: TGTGCCAGCAATTCAGCGGGGGGGCCCCGGGAGACCCAGTACTTC. It translates to CASNSAGGPRETQYF. The chain joins TRBV2 to TRBJ2-5, with 10 bases aligning to TRBD2. CDR1 is SNHLY, CDR2 FYNNEI, per germline. V gave up 7 bases and J gave up 5 bases; unmatched junction bases: 10. The CDR3 extends over 15 amino acids.

J is TRBJ2-4 and V is TRBV12-2; the D call of TRBD2 is as the table states it, not checked on the DNA. TRBV12-2 represents a pseudogene. The CDR3 sequence is 14 residues long. This CDR3 is CASRLGGRRDIQYF. Written as DNA, the CDR3 is TGTGCAAGTCGCTTAGGAGGGCGTCGCGACATTCAGTACTTC.

For the CDR3, the DNA is TGCGCCAGCACCGTTCACGGACTAGCGGGGGGCCTACTAGCCAAAAACATTCAGTACTTC. Translation: CASTVHGLAGGLLAKNIQYF. The V gene is TRBV10-1, the J gene TRBJ2-4; 14 bases fit TRBD2. The CDR3 has 20 amino acids. Germline V CDR1 and CDR2: WNHNN, SYGVQD (reference sequence). The trim removed 7 bases at V and 0 bases at J, leaving 14 bases unmatched.

Written as DNA, the CDR3 is TGTGCCAGCAGTTACTCGACGAACACTGAAGCTTTCTTT. Its translation is CASSYSTNTEAFF. This chain joins TRBV6-5 and TRBJ1-1, with D unclear. The CDR3 totals 13 residues. The germline V gene encodes CDR1 MNHEY and CDR2 SVGAGI. The V end lost 0 bases, the J end lost 1 base, and 3 bases lay between the germline ends.

The chain employs TRBV19 and TRBJ2-7, with D maybe TRBD2 (5 bases). This CDR3 contains 13 residues. Trimming pared 3 bases from V and 7 bases from J, leaving 13 bases between. Germline V gives CDR1 LNHDA, CDR2 SQIVND (reference sequence). The CDR3 protein is CASSIPGSGEQYF. CDR3 nucleotides: TGTGCCAGTAGTATTCCGGGTTCGGGGGAGCAGTACTTC. The variable domain in full, with the rest retrieved from reference TRBV19 and TRBJ2-7, is DGGITQSPKYLFRKEGQNVTLSCEQNLNHDAMYWYRQDPGQGLRLIYYSQIVNDFQKGDIAEGYSVSREKKESFPLTVTSAQKNPTAFYLCASSIPGSGEQYFGPGTRLTVT.

The rearrangement links TRBV5-1 to TRBJ2-3; 15 bases agree with TRBD2. The CDR3 runs 18 residues. CDR1 is SGHRS, CDR2 YFSETQ, per germline. The V gene end was trimmed by 4 bases and the J gene end by 0 bases; junction bases not matched to a gene: 6. The chain's CDR3 is CASSPGLAGGGSTDTQYF. The CDR3 DNA reads as TGCGCCAGCAGCCCGGGACTAGCGGGGGGTGGGAGCACAGATACGCAGTATTTT.